This T cell receptor beta chain was sequenced for a study of blood T cell repertoires in COVID-19. Study information: Samples of COVID-19 (acute and convalescent) were obtained from the United States, Italy and Spain. PBMCs, B-cell-depleted T cells, or T cells were the source of the cDNA or gDNA that made up the material.

Source study methods: Reference gene primer amplification gave nucleated cell count estimates. Sequencing used immunoSEQ multiplex PCR; TCRdb keeps in-frame clones, though not all of them. Clone size and the V and J calls come from that table; the DNA yielded D and trimming. This sample yields fewer than 75,000 clones, of which just over 85% are seen a single time; 6.9% belongs to the top ten. CDR1 and CDR2 from the germline V gene are SGHNT and YYREEE (reference sequence). The CDR3 totals 16 residues. Unmatched junction bases numbered 9, after V lost 0 bases and J lost 7 bases. The gene calls are TRBV5-4 and TRBJ2-1; 8 nucleotides match TRBD1. The sample consisted of peripheral blood. The clonotype originates from a man between 45 and 60 years old with active COVID-19. The CDR3 DNA reads as TGTGCCAGCAGCTTGGCCGCAGGGGGCAGCTTTAATGAGCAGTTCTTC. Amino acid sequence: CASSLAAGGSFNEQFF.